The following is a TCR beta chain sequence with its context. Sequencing used immunoSEQ multiplex PCR; TCRdb keeps in-frame clones, though not all of them. Of around 50,000 clones in the sample, 95% to 96% were seen once. These data belong to a study of technical replicates of blood from several donors. V was pared by 0 bases and J by 1 base, with 8 bases between. CDR1 and CDR2 (germline): SGHRS, YFSETQ. This CDR3 comprises 15 residues. The chain has TRBV5-1 and TRBJ2-4; a weak D match, TRBD2 (5 bases). Specimen: T cells isolated from PBMCs. This sequence originates from a human donor in good health. CDR3 region: CASSLGTLAKNIQYF. The CDR3 coding sequence is TGCGCCAGCAGCTTGGGGACTTTGGCCAAAAACATTCAGTACTTC.